Sequencing of this TCR beta chain was carried out in a study of CD8+CD57+ T cells in acquired aplastic anemia. As regards this clonotype: The target antigen is unknown.

The patients chosen for sequencing had shown expansion of CD8+CD57+ cells (detected by flow cytometry). The blood sampling took place in patients who had so far received no therapy. Findings and limits, study-wide: Common to patients and controls were twenty-nine CD8+ CDR3 sequences.

The template used for profiling TCR beta VDJ and CDR3 was genomic DNA. TCRdb ran MiXCR on the reads and lists one entry per CDR3 protein. Of under 500,000 distinct CDR3 sequences listed, around 30% were seen once; the top ten hold around 0.82%. The ends were cut back, 5 bases at V and 5 bases at J, with 10 bases in the middle. The CDR3 covers 12 residues. Germline V gene data show CDR1 as DFQATT and CDR2 as SNEGSKA (reference sequence). The chain has TRBV20-1 and TRBJ1-5; D is perhaps TRBD1 (5 bases). The TCR was taken from a human donor with aplastic anemia. The sequenced sample was sorted CD4+, CD8+, or CD8+CD57+ T cells (not recorded which) from PBMCs. The CDR3 DNA sequence: TGCAGTGCTGGGGCGGGGGATCAGCCCCAGCATTTT. As protein: CSAGAGDQPQHF.